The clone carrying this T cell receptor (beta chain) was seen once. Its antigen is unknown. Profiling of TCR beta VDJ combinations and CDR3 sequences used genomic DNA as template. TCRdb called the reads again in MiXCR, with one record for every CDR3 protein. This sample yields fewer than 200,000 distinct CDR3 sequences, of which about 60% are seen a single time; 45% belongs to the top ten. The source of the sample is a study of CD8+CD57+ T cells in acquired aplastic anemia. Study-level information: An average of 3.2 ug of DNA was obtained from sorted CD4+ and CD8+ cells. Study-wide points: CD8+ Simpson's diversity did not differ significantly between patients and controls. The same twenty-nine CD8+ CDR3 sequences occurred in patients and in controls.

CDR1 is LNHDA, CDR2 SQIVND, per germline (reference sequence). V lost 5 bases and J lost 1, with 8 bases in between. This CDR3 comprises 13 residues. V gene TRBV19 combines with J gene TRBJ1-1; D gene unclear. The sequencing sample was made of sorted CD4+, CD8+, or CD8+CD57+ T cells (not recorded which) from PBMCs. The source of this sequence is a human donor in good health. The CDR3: CASSLTRNTEAFF. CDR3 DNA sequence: TGTGCCAGTAGTCTAACACGGAACACTGAAGCTTTCTTT.